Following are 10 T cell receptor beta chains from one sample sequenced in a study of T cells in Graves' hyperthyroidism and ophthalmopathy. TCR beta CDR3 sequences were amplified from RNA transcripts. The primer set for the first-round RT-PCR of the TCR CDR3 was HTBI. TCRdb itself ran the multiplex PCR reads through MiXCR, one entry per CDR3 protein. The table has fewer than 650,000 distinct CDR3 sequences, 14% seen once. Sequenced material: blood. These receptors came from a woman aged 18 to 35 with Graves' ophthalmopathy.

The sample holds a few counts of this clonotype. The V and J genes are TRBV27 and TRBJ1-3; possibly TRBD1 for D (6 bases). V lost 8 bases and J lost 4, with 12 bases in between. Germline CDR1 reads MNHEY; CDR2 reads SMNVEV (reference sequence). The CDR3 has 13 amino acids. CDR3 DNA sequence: TGTGCCAGCGGGAGGCAGGGGGGAAACACCATATATTTT. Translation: CASGRQGGNTIYF.

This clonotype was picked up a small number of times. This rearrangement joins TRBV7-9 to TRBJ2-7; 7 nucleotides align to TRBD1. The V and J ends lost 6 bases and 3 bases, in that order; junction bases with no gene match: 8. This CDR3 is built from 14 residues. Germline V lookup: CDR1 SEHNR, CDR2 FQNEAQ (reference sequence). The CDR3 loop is CASSFPGQSYEQYF. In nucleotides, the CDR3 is TGTGCCAGCAGTTTTCCGGGACAGAGCTACGAGCAGTACTTC.

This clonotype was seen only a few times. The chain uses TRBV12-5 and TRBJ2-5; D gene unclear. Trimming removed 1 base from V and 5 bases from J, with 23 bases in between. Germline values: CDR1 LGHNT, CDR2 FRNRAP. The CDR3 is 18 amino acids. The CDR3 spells CASGLAPPSANTRETQYF. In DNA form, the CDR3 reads TGTGCTAGTGGTTTGGCCCCACCATCAGCGAACACAAGGGAGACCCAGTACTTC.

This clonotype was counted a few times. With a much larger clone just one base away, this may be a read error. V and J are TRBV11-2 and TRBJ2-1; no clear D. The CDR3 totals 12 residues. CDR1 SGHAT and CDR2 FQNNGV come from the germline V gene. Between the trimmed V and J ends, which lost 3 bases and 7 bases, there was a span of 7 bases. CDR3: CASSFRRNEQFF. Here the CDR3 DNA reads TGTGCCAGCAGCTTTCGGCGAAATGAGCAGTTCTTC.

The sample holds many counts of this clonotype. The CDR3 DNA follows: TGTGCCTCCGGGACATCGAACACTGAAGCTTTCTTT. It encodes CASGTSNTEAFF. The rearrangement uses TRBV30 and TRBJ1-1, with D possibly TRBD1 on 6 matching bases. Per the germline V gene, CDR1 is GTSNPN and CDR2 is SVGIG (reference sequence). The V end lost 7 bases, the J end lost 1 base, and 10 bases lay between the germline ends. The CDR3 sequence is 12 residues long.

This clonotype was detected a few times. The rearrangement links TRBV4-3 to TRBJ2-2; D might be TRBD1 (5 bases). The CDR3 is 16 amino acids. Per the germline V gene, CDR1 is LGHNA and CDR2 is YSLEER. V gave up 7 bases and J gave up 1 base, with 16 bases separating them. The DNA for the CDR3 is TGCGCCAGCATGACCCAGGGCGCAGAGAACACCGGGGAGCTGTTTTTT. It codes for CASMTQGAENTGELFF.

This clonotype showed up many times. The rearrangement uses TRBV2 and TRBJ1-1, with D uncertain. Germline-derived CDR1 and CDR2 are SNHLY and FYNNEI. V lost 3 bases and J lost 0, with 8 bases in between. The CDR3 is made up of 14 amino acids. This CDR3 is CASSDQNMNTEAFF. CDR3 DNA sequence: TGTGCCAGCAGTGACCAGAACATGAACACTGAAGCTTTCTTT.

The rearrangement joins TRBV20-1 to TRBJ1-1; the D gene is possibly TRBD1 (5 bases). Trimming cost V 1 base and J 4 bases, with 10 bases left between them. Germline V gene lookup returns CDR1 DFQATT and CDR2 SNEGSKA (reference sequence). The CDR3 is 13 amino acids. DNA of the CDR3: TGCAGTGCTAGAGGGGGCTCCCTCACTGAAGCTTTCTTT. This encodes CSARGGSLTEAFF.

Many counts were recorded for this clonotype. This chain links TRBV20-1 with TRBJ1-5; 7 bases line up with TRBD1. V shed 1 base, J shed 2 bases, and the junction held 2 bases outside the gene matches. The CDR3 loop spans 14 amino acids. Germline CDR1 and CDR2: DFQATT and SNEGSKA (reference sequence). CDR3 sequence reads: CSARGQGGNQPQHF. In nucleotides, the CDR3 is TGCAGTGCTAGAGGACAGGGCGGCAATCAGCCCCAGCATTTT.

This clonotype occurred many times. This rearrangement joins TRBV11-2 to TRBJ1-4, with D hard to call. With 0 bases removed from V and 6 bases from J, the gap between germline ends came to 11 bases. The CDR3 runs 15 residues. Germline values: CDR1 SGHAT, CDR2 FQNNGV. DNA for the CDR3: TGTGCCAGCAGCTTAGATCTATCCACTTATGAAAAACTGTTTTTT. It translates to CASSLDLSTYEKLFF.